This passage covers 15 T cell receptor beta chains from one sample sequenced in a study of shared clonotypes between healthy human individuals. Terminally differentiated effector memory CD45RA+ cells were left out of the naive CD8 fraction, which was CD45RO-negative and positively selected for CCR7. TCRdb's copy holds only in-frame clones and misses some; the assay was immunoSEQ multiplex PCR. The sample consists of about 2.2 million clones, about 93% of them appearing once. Sequencing used naive CD8+ T cells from PBMCs. These TCRs come from a man between 18 and 35 years old in good health. Some clones in this sample may be carry-over from other donors' samples.

This clone was recorded once. The chain recombines TRBV10-1 with TRBJ2-1; 14 nucleotides align to TRBD2. V lost 7 bases to trimming and J lost 7 bases; unmatched junction nucleotides: 18. This CDR3 comprises 19 residues. Germline V gene sequence: CDR1 WNHNN, CDR2 SYGVQD (reference sequence). The CDR3 DNA reads as TGCGCCAGCATCCAACGGGGACTAGCGGGAGAGAAACGGGGGAATGAGCAGTTCTTC. Translating gives CASIQRGLAGEKRGNEQFF.

This chain joins TRBV6-5 and TRBJ2-7; TRBD2 is a possible D gene (6 bases). The CDR3 contains 16 residues. Germline V gene sequence: CDR1 MNHEY, CDR2 SVGAGI. Trimming pared 2 bases from V and 4 bases from J, leaving 18 bases between. CDR3 sequence: CASSYDMGLARYEQYF. CDR3 DNA sequence: TGTGCCAGCAGTTACGATATGGGGCTAGCGCGTTACGAGCAGTACTTC.

To note about this clone: Other DNA sequences of this sample code for an identical CDR3. V gene TRBV28 combines with J gene TRBJ2-7; TRBD2 matches at 11 bases. V gave up 3 bases and J gave up 3 bases; unmatched junction bases: 4. This CDR3 has 15 amino acids. CDR1 MDHEN and CDR2 SYDVKM come from the germline V gene. CDR3 protein: CASSFGTSGSYEQYF. CDR3 sequence (DNA): TGTGCCAGCAGTTTCGGGACTAGCGGAAGCTACGAGCAGTACTTC.

This clone was observed once. V and J are TRBV5-4 and TRBJ2-7; TRBD1 is a possible D gene (6 bases). This CDR3 spans 15 amino acids. V lost 0 bases, J lost 3 bases, and 13 bases lay in between. CDR1 is SGHNT, CDR2 YYREEE, per germline (reference sequence). The chain's CDR3 is CASSLGQDPFYEQYF. The CDR3 DNA is TGTGCCAGCAGCTTGGGACAGGATCCTTTCTACGAGCAGTACTTC.

This clone has only one observation. The J gene is TRBJ2-7, the V gene TRBV6-5; either TRBD1 or TRBD2 may supply D (5 bases each). There are 14 residues in the CDR3. V gave up 1 base and J gave up 6 bases, with 13 bases separating them. Germline CDR1 reads MNHEY; CDR2 reads SVGAGI. CDR3 sequence: CASSYYGTGAEQYF. The CDR3 region has the DNA TGTGCCAGCAGTTACTATGGGACGGGCGCCGAGCAGTACTTC.

The chain links TRBV6-5 to TRBJ2-2; D unresolved. The germline V and J ends were trimmed by 6 bases and 1 base, with 9 bases remaining between them. CDR1 and CDR2 (germline): MNHEY, SVGAGI. This CDR3 region has 14 residues. The CDR3 loop reads CASRTARNTGELFF. Written as DNA, the CDR3 is TGTGCCAGCAGAACAGCAAGGAACACCGGGGAGCTGTTTTTT.

As regards this clone: Within the sample, other DNA sequences also encode this same CDR3. V gene TRBV27 combines with J gene TRBJ2-3; 7 nucleotides agree with TRBD1. The CDR3 extends over 15 amino acids. The trim removed 5 bases at V and 0 bases at J, leaving 5 bases unmatched. Germline lookup yields CDR1 MNHEY and CDR2 SMNVEV (reference sequence). CDR3: CASSPWTGSTDTQYF. CDR3 nucleotides: TGTGCCAGCAGTCCATGGACAGGTAGCACAGATACGCAGTATTTT.

CDR3: CASSLRETGVSYNEQFF. CDR3 DNA: TGTGCCAGCAGTTTGCGGGAAACGGGGGTCTCCTACAATGAGCAGTTCTTC. The genes are TRBV27 and TRBJ2-1; TRBD2 might be the D (6 bases). CDR3 length: 17 amino acids. The V end lost 3 bases, the J end lost 0 bases, and 15 bases lay between the germline ends. Germline CDR1 is MNHEY and CDR2 is SMNVEV (reference sequence).

This chain joins TRBV21-1 and TRBJ2-7; TRBD1, the table's D call, was not compared with the DNA. TRBV21-1 is assigned pseudogene status. The CDR3 is 16 amino acids. CDR3 region: CASSKGKLRTAYEQYF. CDR3 bases: TGTGCCAGCAGCAAAGGGAAGTTGAGGACAGCCTACGAGCAGTACTTC.

This chain uses TRBV7-9 with TRBJ2-5, with 11 nucleotides matching TRBD2. Germline V CDR1 and CDR2: SEHNR, FQNEAQ (reference sequence). V was clipped by 5 bases and J by 4 bases; unmatched bases: 9. The CDR3 has 16 residues. In nucleotides, the CDR3 is TGTGCCAGCAGCCCAACGGTTAGCGGGAGGGCAGAGACCCAGTACTTC. The encoded protein is CASSPTVSGRAETQYF.

The genes are TRBV6-1 and TRBJ2-7; unclear D gene. V dropped 3 bases and J dropped 2 bases, with 11 bases sitting between them. The CDR3 extends over 14 amino acids. CDR1 is MNHNS, CDR2 SASEGT, per germline. This CDR3 is CASSDIGTTYEQYF. CDR3 DNA: TGTGCCAGCAGTGATATAGGCACTACCTACGAGCAGTACTTC.

The chain uses TRBV29-1 and TRBJ2-2, with D perhaps matching TRBD1 or TRBD2 (5 bases each). The germline V and J ends were trimmed by 8 bases and 0 bases, with 10 bases remaining between them. The CDR3 spans 13 residues. Germline assignment: CDR1 SQVTM and CDR2 ANQGSEA. CDR3 region: CSIGTANTGELFF. The CDR3 coding sequence is TGCAGCATAGGGACGGCGAACACCGGGGAGCTGTTTTTT.

V usage is TRBV7-9 and J usage is TRBJ1-2; D might be TRBD1 (5 bases). Germline CDR1 is SEHNR and CDR2 is FQNEAQ (reference sequence). CDR3 length: 15 amino acids. Trimming left V 4 bases short and J 0 bases short, with 12 bases between. The CDR3 loop reads CASSSGTVPNYGYTF. The CDR3 DNA is TGTGCCAGCAGCTCCGGGACCGTTCCTAACTATGGCTACACCTTC.

V is TRBV28 and J is TRBJ1-1; D remains unclear. Germline CDR1 MDHEN, CDR2 SYDVKM. The CDR3 totals 12 residues. The ends were cut back, 6 bases at V and 3 bases at J, with 8 bases in the middle. The CDR3 DNA sequence: TGTGCCAGCAGCGACCAGTACACTGAAGCTTTCTTT. It specifies CASSDQYTEAFF.

This chain links TRBV5-6 with TRBJ2-7, with 9 positions matching TRBD1. The V gene end was trimmed by 2 bases and the J gene end by 12 bases; junction bases not matched to a gene: 6. This CDR3 comprises 12 residues. Germline V gene lookup returns CDR1 SGHDT and CDR2 YYEEEE. The CDR3 sequence is CASSLAGTGPYF. DNA of the CDR3: TGTGCCAGCAGCTTAGCCGGGACAGGGCCGTACTTC.